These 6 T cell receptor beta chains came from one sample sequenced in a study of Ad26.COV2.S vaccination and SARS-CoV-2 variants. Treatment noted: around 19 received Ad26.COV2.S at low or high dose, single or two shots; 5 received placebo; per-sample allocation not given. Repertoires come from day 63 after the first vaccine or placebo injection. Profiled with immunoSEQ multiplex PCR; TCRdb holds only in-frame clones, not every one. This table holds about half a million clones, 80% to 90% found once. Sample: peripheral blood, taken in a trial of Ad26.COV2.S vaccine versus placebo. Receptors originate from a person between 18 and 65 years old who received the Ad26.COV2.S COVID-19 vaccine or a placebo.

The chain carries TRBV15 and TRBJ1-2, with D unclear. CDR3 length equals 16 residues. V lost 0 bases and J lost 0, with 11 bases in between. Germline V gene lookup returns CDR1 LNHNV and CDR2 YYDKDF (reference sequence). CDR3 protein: CATSRDFMGSNYGYTF. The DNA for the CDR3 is TGTGCCACCAGCAGAGATTTCATGGGCTCTAACTATGGCTACACCTTC.

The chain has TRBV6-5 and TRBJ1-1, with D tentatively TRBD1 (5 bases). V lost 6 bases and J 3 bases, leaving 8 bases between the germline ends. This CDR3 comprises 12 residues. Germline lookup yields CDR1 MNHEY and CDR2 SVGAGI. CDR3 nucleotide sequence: TGTGCCAGCAGGGGGCTTCACACTGAAGCTTTCTTT. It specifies CASRGLHTEAFF.

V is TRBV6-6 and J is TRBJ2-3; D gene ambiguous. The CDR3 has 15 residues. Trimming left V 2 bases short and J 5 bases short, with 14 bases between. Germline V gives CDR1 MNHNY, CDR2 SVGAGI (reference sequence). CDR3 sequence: CASSYPDVPGDTQYF. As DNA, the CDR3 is TGTGCCAGCAGTTACCCGGACGTGCCGGGAGATACGCAGTATTTT.

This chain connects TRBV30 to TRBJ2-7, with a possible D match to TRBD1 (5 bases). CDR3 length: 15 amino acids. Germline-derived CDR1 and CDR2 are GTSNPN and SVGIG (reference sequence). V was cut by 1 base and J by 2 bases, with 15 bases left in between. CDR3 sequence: CAWSAVKTEAYEQYF. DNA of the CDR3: TGTGCCTGGAGTGCCGTAAAGACAGAGGCCTACGAGCAGTACTTC.

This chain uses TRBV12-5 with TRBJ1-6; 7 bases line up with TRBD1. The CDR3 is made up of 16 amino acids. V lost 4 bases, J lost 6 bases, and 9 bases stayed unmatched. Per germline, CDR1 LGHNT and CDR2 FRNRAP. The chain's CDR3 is CASGSWTGLSNSPLHF. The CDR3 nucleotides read TGTGCTAGTGGTTCTTGGACAGGCTTGAGTAATTCACCCCTCCACTTT.

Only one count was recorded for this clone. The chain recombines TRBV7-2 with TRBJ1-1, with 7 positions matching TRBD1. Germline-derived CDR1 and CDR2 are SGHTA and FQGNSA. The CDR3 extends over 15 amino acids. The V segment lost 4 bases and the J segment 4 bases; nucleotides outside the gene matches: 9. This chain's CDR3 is CASSSDQGVGTEAFF. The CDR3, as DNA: TGTGCCAGCAGCTCGGATCAGGGGGTTGGCACTGAAGCTTTCTTT.